The T cell receptor (beta chain) under discussion was sequenced for a study of cytomegalovirus exposure and HLA in healthy donors (dated by TCRdb to about 2017). General notes on the study: In an earlier analysis of several hundred of the donors, under 300 Gb of sequence data and 100 million or so unique TCR beta sequences from roughly 190 million T cells were reported. About 320 gigabases of sequencing data and approximately 93 million unique TCR sequences were included in an early release covering about 620 HLA-typed donors. Of the approximately 400 genotyped donors, approximately 83% fell in the genetic ancestry cluster associated with self-reported Caucasian donors. The aim of the study was to test whether cataloging public T cell receptors could identify signatures of past pathogen exposure. The study used immunosequencing to profile the T cell repertoires of approximately 640 subjects and linked those repertoires to cytomegalovirus serostatus. Besides the first cohort of more than 650 subjects, a separate validation cohort made up of over 100 different subjects was used. High-throughput TCR immunosequencing, statistical association of individual TCRs with disease status, and machine learning were combined to predict cytomegalovirus infection status. A later analysis re-analyzed previously published TCR beta repertoires from 550 to 700 donors and added high-resolution HLA genotyping to study TCR occurrence patterns. Rather than using new phenotypic data, the later analysis identified candidate immune exposures from TCR beta sequences and from how often those sequences occurred across donors. In an earlier analysis of a few hundred of the donors, high-throughput TCR beta sequencing was used to judge whether each TCR beta V gene segment behaved as functional or pseudogenic. Alongside the repertoire data, information on donor age, sex, ethnicity and CMV serostatus was compiled. A later genetic analysis took genome-wide SNP genotypes for about three fifths of the 666 donors and used that subset as a discovery cohort. All discovery cohort repertoires had been generated using a single sequencing platform. HLA typing included class I and class II loci at four-digit resolution. The number of typed donors differed by locus: about 620-640 for A, B, C, DRB1 and DQB1; 500 to 550 for DQA1; 606 for DPA1; and 400 to 480 for DPB1. Roughly five DR-DQ haplotypes were handled as single units for association and clustering because linkage in the cohort was strong. Among some 400 genotyped donors of the cohort, an average of roughly 240,000 unique TCR beta nucleotide sequences were sequenced per donor, around 20% of them non-productive.

A note on this clone: It has no known antigen specificity. The sample holds no much larger clone one base away, and base qualities are not on file.

What the work shows at the level of the full study, not this receptor alone: Roughly uniform sequencing depth across donors was assumed in presence/absence analyses, although this assumption may not hold. A further reported finding was that TCR beta sequences accurately predicted the HLA-A and HLA-B alleles for most subjects in the first cohort. Most CMV-associated TCR beta chains appeared to be HLA-restricted in a later analysis, and the HLA associations seemed to be driven largely by CMV exposure. A few of the identified cytomegalovirus-associated TCR beta chains were confirmed in vitro to be specific for cytomegalovirus antigens. V-gene and J-gene trimming of TCR beta chains was associated with a missense DCLRE1C variant in a later genetic analysis, and the association was replicated in an independent cohort. A later genetic analysis reported fewer N-insertions in productive TCRs among donors in an Asian-associated ancestry cluster than the roughly 700-donor mean. It was suggested by the authors that the approach could potentially be generalized to other disease states and immunological phenotypes. Across donors, most TCR sequences were observed very rarely, whereas some public TCRs were present in many individuals. The study listed 164 TCR beta chains as associated with cytomegalovirus. The cohort was sequenced for TCR beta chains only, and without alpha or paired-chain data the features that could be detected were limited. Because the 87-base-pair reads could not distinguish some IMGT-functional V segments, including TRBV6-2 and TRBV6-3, those segments were excluded. The earlier analysis of nearly 600 of the donors excluded some 15 rarely observed V segments, including chromosome 9 orphons, because counts were too low. In a later analysis, the rate of TCR association differed among HLA loci, with DRB1 alleles having the most associated TCRs and HLA-C alleles having the fewest. The only immune exposure information available for the cohort was CMV serostatus. Specific HLA alleles were associated with about 17,000 TCR beta sequences at a false discovery rate of 0.05 in a later analysis. In both the original and validation cohorts, the classifier was reported to diagnose cytomegalovirus status with high specificity and sensitivity. Strong co-occurrence of HLA alleles, especially DR and DQ, made assigning TCR associations to individual alleles difficult. A cluster of highly shared sequence variants was judged likely to represent a technical artifact of the sequencing pipeline. In a later analysis, several top co-occurrence clusters were reported to appear linked to parvovirus B19, influenza, CMV and Epstein-Barr virus. Broadly in line with IMGT annotations, most TCR beta V segments showed up in productive rearrangements about 87% or about 30% of the time in an earlier analysis of several hundred of the donors. Linkage disequilibrium might explain the correlated functional status among segregating V segments, but an unknown experimental factor could not be excluded. Compared with equally common non-associated chains, HLA-associated TCR beta chains in a later analysis were more clonally expanded and had lower generation probabilities. Because HLA typing was unavailable for some donors at each locus, only the typed subset was used in association tests.

The cohort was made up of about 670 healthy bone marrow donors. Cohort members were all nominally healthy when sampled, although unrecorded immune exposures were likely present. The donor tested CMV seronegative, placing the donor among the roughly 340 seronegative members of the cohort. A peripheral blood sample was collected from each donor, and TCR beta sequencing was performed on peripheral blood mononuclear cells. The Qiagen DNeasy Blood Extraction Kit was used to extract genomic DNA from the blood cell samples. The library was produced with the immunoSEQ multiplex PCR assay. A mixture of 60 forward primers for TCR Vbeta segments and 13 reverse primers for TCR Jbeta segments was used in the multiplex PCR. A multiplex PCR assay on genomic DNA amplified the CDR3 region of rearranged TCR beta genes. The amplified TCR beta libraries were sequenced on the Illumina HiSeq System as 87-base-pair reads. The study's processing was this. In a later analysis, around 80 million unique TCR beta chains were counted across the approximately 670 repertoires, and roughly 11 million of these chains were shared by at least two donors. Raw reads were error-corrected and collapsed into unique sequences with a nearest-neighbor algorithm that merged closely related sequences to remove PCR and sequencing errors. To assign V, D and J gene segments, CDR3 sequences were aligned to IMGT reference sequences. For a sequence to be retained, a match of at least six nucleotides was required to both a V gene segment and a J gene segment. Rearrangements were classified as productive when the CDR3 lacked stop codons and remained in frame with V and J, and all other rearrangements were classified as non-productive. Following IMGT convention, CDR3 was defined as the stretch from the second conserved V-encoded cysteine to the conserved J-encoded phenylalanine. Sequences without an unambiguous match to a single V gene segment were excluded from the earlier analysis of 587 of the donors. In an earlier analysis of 587 of the donors, a V segment was called functional when productive rearrangements were above 56.7%, and segregating when the standard deviation between donors exceeded 5%. A statistical classification framework was built for diagnosing cytomegalovirus status from the catalog of TCR beta chain sequences. In a later analysis, TCR nucleotide sequences were compared against IMGT/GENE-DB human TR gene sequences so that V and J genes could be assigned. A later analysis assigned CDR3 sequences and most-parsimonious VDJ recombination scenarios with the TCRdist pipeline. In a later analysis, each TCR beta chain was defined by its CDR3 amino acid sequence together with its V-gene family, and reads lacking a unique V-gene family were excluded. A later analysis removed 550 to 700 highly shared, low-generation-probability nucleotide sequences to deal with suspected cross-contamination and a sequencing artifact. In a later analysis, a clonal expansion index for each public chain was calculated from normalized within-repertoire ranks of inferred template counts. Generation probabilities in a later analysis came from a VDJ recombination model fitted to out-of-frame rearrangements, and those results were checked against IGoR. Hypergeometric tests were used in a later analysis to score TCR-TCR, TCR-HLA and TCR-CMV co-occurrence, with a repertoire-size bias correction applied to the TCR pairs. To estimate false discovery rates, a later analysis permuted the HLA or CMV assignments 20 times. In a later analysis, co-occurring TCRs were grouped using DBSCAN, with TCRdist sequence similarity added in when clustering inside HLA-allele-positive subsets. Repertoires with fewer than 30,000 or more than 120,000 public chains, plus five repertoires with anomalous nucleotide sharing, were excluded from co-occurrence clustering. Entries here come from immuneACCESS through TCRdb and include only in-frame sequences with V and J called. Some clones fail to appear in such tables; in the studies checked, an unresolved V gene covers under half of the shortfall, and the cause of the remainder is unknown. V and J calls and clone size follow that table, whereas D and trimming were derived from the DNA. The sample has approximately 80,000 clones on record, roughly 75% of them singletons. The leading ten clones occupy 3.5% to 5% of the sample.

Trimming leaves V shorter by 4 bases and J shorter by 5 bases, with the junction holding 13 bases beyond the gene matches. Inclusive of the bounding cysteine and phenylalanine, the CDR3 is 16 residues long. Only CDR3 DNA remains: 48 bases, in frame from the first base. The CDR1 and CDR2 encoded by the germline V gene are SGHAT and FQNNGV. The sequence was collected from a man aged 55-75 years in good health and CMV-seronegative. The sample was PBMCs. This sequence uses TRBV11-2 and TRBJ2-5, and 7 bases in between align with TRBD2. The DNA sequence is as follows: TGTGCCAGCAGCTCATGGGGGGGGGTAAATTCGGAGACCCAGTACTTC. Its protein product is CASSSWGGVNSETQYF. The CDR3, completed at both ends by the reference TRBV11-2 and TRBJ2-5 genes, gives the full variable domain EAGVAQSPRYKIIEKRQSVAFWCNPISGHATLYWYQQILGQGPKLLIQFQNNGVVDDSQLPKDRFSAERLKGVDSTLKIQPAKLEDSAVYLCASSSWGGVNSETQYFGPGTRLLVL.